This T cell receptor beta chain appears in the sequencing data of a study of cytomegalovirus exposure and HLA in healthy donors (TCRdb year 2017). About the full investigation: According to an earlier analysis of 550 to 750 of the donors, 150 million to 200 million T cells yielded some 110 million unique TCR beta sequences and 276 Gb of sequence data. Genome-wide SNP genotypes for about 60% of the roughly 670 donors were used in a later genetic analysis, which treated that subset as a discovery cohort. All discovery cohort repertoires had been generated using a single sequencing platform. Of the roughly 400 genotyped donors, 75% to 85% were placed in the genetic ancestry cluster associated with self-reported Caucasian donors. HLA typing included class I and class II loci at four-digit resolution. On average, around 240,000 unique TCR beta nucleotide sequences were sequenced per donor among a few hundred genotyped donors of the cohort, with 15% to 20% of those sequences being non-productive. In addition to the first cohort of approximately 670 subjects, a separate validation cohort of under 150 different subjects was used. To predict cytomegalovirus infection status, the study brought together high-throughput TCR immunosequencing, statistical association of individual TCRs with disease status, and machine learning. Because of strong linkage in the cohort, roughly five DR-DQ haplotypes were treated as single units for association and clustering. The aim of the study was to test whether cataloging public T cell receptors could identify signatures of past pathogen exposure. An early release that covered 500 to 800 HLA-typed donors contained around 330 gigabases of sequencing data and around 80 million unique TCR sequences. A later analysis re-examined previously published TCR beta repertoires from hundreds of donors and added high-resolution HLA genotyping to investigate patterns of TCR occurrence. Using immunosequencing, the study profiled T cell repertoires from around 670 subjects and related those repertoires to cytomegalovirus serostatus. The number of typed donors differed by locus: about 620-640 for A, B, C, DRB1 and DQB1; approximately 540 for DQA1; some 590 for DPA1; and roughly 470 for DPB1. Rather than using new phenotypic data, the later analysis identified candidate immune exposures from TCR beta sequences and from how often those sequences occurred across donors. To decide whether each TCR beta V gene segment behaved as functional or pseudogenic, an earlier analysis of approximately 620 of the donors relied on high-throughput TCR beta sequencing. Donor age, sex, ethnicity and CMV serostatus were collected together with the repertoire data.

The cohort was made up of around 720 healthy bone marrow donors. At the time of sampling, every cohort member was nominally healthy, though immune exposures that went unrecorded were likely present. The donor was CMV seropositive and was included in the group of 289 seropositive cohort members. Each donor provided a peripheral blood sample, and peripheral blood mononuclear cells were used for TCR beta sequencing. The Qiagen DNeasy Blood Extraction Kit was used to extract genomic DNA from the blood cell samples. Results the study describes overall, beyond this receptor: Over 15 rarely observed V segments, including chromosome 9 orphons, were excluded from the earlier analysis of a few hundred of the donors because counts were too low. A further reported finding was that TCR beta sequences accurately predicted the HLA-A and HLA-B alleles for most subjects in the first cohort. A later analysis found that TCR association rates varied across HLA loci, with DRB1 alleles showing the most associated TCRs and HLA-C alleles the fewest. Three of the identified cytomegalovirus-associated TCR beta chains were confirmed in vitro to be specific for cytomegalovirus antigens. In an earlier analysis of roughly 500 of the donors, most TCR beta V segments appeared in productive rearrangements about 87% or about 30% of the time, broadly matching IMGT annotations. In a later analysis, HLA-associated TCR beta chains were found to be more clonally expanded and to have lower generation probabilities than equally common non-associated chains. A group of highly shared sequence variants was considered likely to be a technical artifact of the sequencing pipeline. The authors suggested that the approach could potentially be generalized to other disease states and immunological phenotypes. In both the original and validation cohorts, the classifier was reported to diagnose cytomegalovirus status with high specificity and sensitivity. The study gave a list of about 160 TCR beta chains associated with cytomegalovirus. At a false discovery rate of 0.05, a later analysis linked about 17,000 TCR beta sequences to specific HLA alleles. Sequencing depth was assumed to be roughly uniform across donors in the presence/absence analyses, though that assumption may not hold. According to a later analysis, most CMV-associated TCR beta chains appeared to be HLA-restricted, and the HLA associations seemed to be driven largely by CMV exposure. When HLA alleles, especially DR and DQ, strongly co-occurred, attributing TCR associations to individual alleles was difficult. The only immune exposure information available for the cohort was CMV serostatus. An association between a missense DCLRE1C variant and V-gene and J-gene trimming of TCR beta chains was found in a later genetic analysis and replicated in an independent cohort. Some IMGT-functional V segments, including TRBV6-2 and TRBV6-3, could not be told apart with the 87-base-pair reads, so those segments were excluded. Most TCR sequences were observed very rarely across donors, whereas some public TCRs were present in many individuals. Compared with the approximately 670-donor mean, donors in an Asian-associated ancestry cluster had fewer N-insertions in productive TCRs, according to a later genetic analysis. Correlated functional status among segregating V segments might reflect linkage disequilibrium, but an unknown experimental factor could not be ruled out. This cohort had only TCR beta chains sequenced, and the lack of alpha or paired-chain data limited which features could be detected. Because HLA typing was missing for some donors at each locus, association tests included only the typed subset. In a later analysis, several top co-occurrence clusters were reported to appear linked to parvovirus B19, influenza, CMV and Epstein-Barr virus.

Library method: the immunoSEQ multiplex PCR assay. A mixture of 60 forward primers for TCR Vbeta segments and 13 reverse primers for TCR Jbeta segments was used in the multiplex PCR. A multiplex PCR assay on genomic DNA amplified the CDR3 region of rearranged TCR beta genes. The amplified TCR beta libraries were sequenced on the Illumina HiSeq System as 87-base-pair reads. The original pipeline was this. A later analysis counted about 82 million unique TCR beta chains across the 666 repertoires, and roughly 9.9 million of these chains were shared by at least two donors. Raw reads were error-corrected and collapsed into unique sequences with a nearest-neighbor algorithm that merged closely related sequences to remove PCR and sequencing errors. CDR3 sequences were aligned to IMGT reference sequences to assign V, D and J gene segments. For a sequence to be retained, at least a six-nucleotide match to both a V gene segment and a J gene segment was required. A rearrangement was called productive if the CDR3 had no stop codons and remained in frame with V and J, and every other rearrangement was called non-productive. CDR3 was defined according to IMGT convention as the region running from the second conserved V-encoded cysteine to the conserved J-encoded phenylalanine. The earlier analysis of some 600 of the donors excluded sequences that lacked an unambiguous match to a single V gene segment. In an earlier analysis of roughly 600 of the donors, a V segment was called functional when productive rearrangements were above 56.7%, and segregating when the standard deviation between donors exceeded 5%. To diagnose cytomegalovirus status from the catalog of TCR beta chain sequences, a statistical classification framework was built. A later analysis assigned V and J genes by comparing TCR nucleotide sequences with IMGT/GENE-DB human TR gene sequences. Using the TCRdist pipeline, a later analysis assigned CDR3 sequences along with most-parsimonious VDJ recombination scenarios. In a later analysis, every TCR beta chain was defined by the combination of its CDR3 amino acid sequence and its V-gene family, and reads without a unique V-gene family were dropped. As a way to deal with suspected cross-contamination and a sequencing artifact, a later analysis dropped 592 nucleotide sequences that were highly shared and had low generation probability. For each public chain, a later analysis derived a clonal expansion index from normalized ranks of inferred template counts within each repertoire. Generation probabilities in a later analysis came from a VDJ recombination model fitted to out-of-frame rearrangements, and those results were checked against IGoR. In a later analysis, hypergeometric tests were used to score TCR-TCR, TCR-HLA and TCR-CMV co-occurrence, with a repertoire-size bias correction applied to TCR pairs. In a later analysis, false discovery rates were estimated by permuting HLA or CMV assignments 20 times. In a later analysis, co-occurring TCRs were grouped using DBSCAN, and TCRdist sequence similarity was added for clustering within HLA-allele-positive subsets. Co-occurrence clustering excluded repertoires with fewer than 30,000 or more than 120,000 public chains, plus five with anomalous nucleotide sharing. In its TCRdb copy, this immuneACCESS table keeps in-frame sequences only and misses some clones. Where compared with another copy, unresolved V genes explain less than half of these, and the others have no known cause. V and J calls and clone size are given by that table; D and trimming were obtained from the DNA. Recorded for this sample are about 160,000 clones; 75% to 90% of them occurred a single time. The ten largest clones capture about 4% of the sample.

Comments on this clone: The clone's antigen remains unknown. Base quality data are lacking; no much larger clone is found one base away.

V is clipped by 4 bases and J by 1 base, and the sequence between their germline boundaries is 7 bases long. For CDR1 and CDR2, the germline V gene lists SNHLY and FYNNEI. The CDR3 has 13 amino acids, counting the end cysteine and phenylalanine. The retained sequence is limited to the CDR3, 39 bases, with the frame set at the first base. This chain is built from TRBV2 and TRBJ1-2; the D segment could be TRBD1, given 6 matching bases. The TCR sequence derives from a man in his fifties in good health and CMV-seropositive. Specimen: PBMCs. The nucleotide sequence reads TGTGCCAGCAGTGTGGACAGTAACTATGGCTACACCTTC. Translated, this is CASSVDSNYGYTF. The reference TRBV2 and TRBJ1-2 proteins fill in what lies around the CDR3, so the full variable domain reads EPEVTQTPSHQVTQMGQEVILRCVPISNHLYFYWYRQILGQKVEFLVSFYNNEISEKSEIFDDQFSVERPDGSNFTLKIRSTKLEDSAMYFCASSVDSNYGYTFGSGTRLTVV.